The T cell receptor beta chain under discussion was sequenced for a study of radiation and T cells in renal cell carcinoma. Indicated time point: blood 4 weeks post-SBRT, at nephrectomy. As for treatment: 15 Gy SBRT to primary tumor, nephrectomy 4 weeks later. Nephrectomy followed 15 Gy stereotactic body radiation by 4 weeks. CDR1 is MNHEY, CDR2 SMNVEV, per germline (reference sequence). The CDR3 is 16 residues long. V lost 3 bases and J 0 bases, leaving 9 bases between the germline ends. TCRdb keeps only in-frame clones here, not all; method: immunoSEQ multiplex PCR. The sample lists approximately 150,000 clones; less than 90% were seen once.

This receptor was identified in a woman aged 45 to 65 with renal cell carcinoma. The chain is built from TRBV27 and TRBJ1-6; the D is unclear. The sequenced sample was blood, obtained from a patient whose treatment included radiotherapy and nephrectomy. Here the CDR3 reads CASSFSQSSYNSPLHF. CDR3 bases: TGTGCCAGCAGTTTCAGTCAGAGCTCCTATAATTCACCCCTCCACTTT.